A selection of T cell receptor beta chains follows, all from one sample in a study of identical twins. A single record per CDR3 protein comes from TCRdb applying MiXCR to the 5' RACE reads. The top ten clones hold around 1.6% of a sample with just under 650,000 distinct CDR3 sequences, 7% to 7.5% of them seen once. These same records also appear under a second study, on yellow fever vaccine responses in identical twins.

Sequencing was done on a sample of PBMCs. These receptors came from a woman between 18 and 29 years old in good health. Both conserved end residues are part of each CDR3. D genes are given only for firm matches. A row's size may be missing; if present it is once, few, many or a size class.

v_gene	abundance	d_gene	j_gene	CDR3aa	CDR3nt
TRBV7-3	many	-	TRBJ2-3	CASSLRASDTQYF	TGTGCCAGCAGCTTAAGGGCTTCAGATACGCAGTATTTT
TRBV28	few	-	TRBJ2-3	CASSLSAGVPQYF	TGTGCCAGCAGTTTATCGGCTGGGGTTCCGCAGTATTTT
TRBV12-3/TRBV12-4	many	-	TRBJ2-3	CASMSGGTPSTDTQYF	TGTGCCAGCATGTCCGGGGGGACACCTAGCACAGATACGCAGTATTTT
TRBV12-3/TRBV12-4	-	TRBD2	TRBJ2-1	CASRPAGASGAYNEQFF	TGTGCCAGCAGGCCGGCCGGGGCTAGCGGGGCCTACAATGAGCAGTTCTTC
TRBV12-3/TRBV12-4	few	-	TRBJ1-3	CASRAQGSGNTIYF	TGTGCCAGCAGGGCACAGGGCTCTGGAAACACCATATATTTT
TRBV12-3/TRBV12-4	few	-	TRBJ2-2	CASRLGGPTGELFF	TGTGCCAGCAGACTGGGGGGCCCAACCGGGGAGCTGTTTTTT
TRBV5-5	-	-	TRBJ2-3	CASSLAPLLGTDTQYF	TGTGCCAGCAGCTTGGCGCCTCTTCTGGGCACAGATACGCAGTATTTT
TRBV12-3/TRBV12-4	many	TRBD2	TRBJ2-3	CASSTSAGTSGRRSTDTQYF	TGTGCCAGCAGCACCTCGGCCGGGACTAGCGGGAGAAGAAGCACAGATACGCAGTATTTT
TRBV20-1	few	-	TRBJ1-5	CSAWDPKPNQPQHF	TGCAGTGCTTGGGACCCAAAGCCCAATCAGCCCCAGCATTTT
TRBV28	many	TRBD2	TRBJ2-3	CASSRILAGGTDTQYF	TGTGCCAGCAGCCGAATACTAGCGGGAGGCACAGATACGCAGTATTTT
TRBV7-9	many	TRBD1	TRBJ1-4	CASSRGQGVGTNEKLFF	TGTGCCAGCAGCAGGGGGCAGGGTGTAGGAACTAATGAAAAACTGTTTTTT
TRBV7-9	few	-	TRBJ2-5	CASSLAGSTQETQYF	TGTGCCAGCAGCTTAGCGGGGAGCACCCAAGAGACCCAGTACTTC
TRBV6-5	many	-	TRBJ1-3	CASSYHGGNTIYF	TGTGCCAGCAGTTACCACGGAGGAAACACCATATATTTT
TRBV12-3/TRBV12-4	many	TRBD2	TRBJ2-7	CASSGLAGPYEQYF	TGTGCCAGCAGTGGACTAGCGGGGCCCTACGAGCAGTACTTC
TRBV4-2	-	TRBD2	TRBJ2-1	CASSPGLAGEHEQFF	TGTGCCAGCAGCCCTGGACTAGCGGGAGAACATGAGCAGTTCTTC
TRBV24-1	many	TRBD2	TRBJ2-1	CATSDRTSGTYNEQFF	TGTGCCACCAGTGATCGAACTAGCGGGACCTACAATGAGCAGTTCTTC
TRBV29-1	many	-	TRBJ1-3	CSVQTTTGSGNTIYF	TGCAGCGTTCAAACGACTACAGGCTCTGGAAACACCATATATTTT
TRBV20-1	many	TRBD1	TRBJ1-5	CSARRQGGLGNQPQHF	TGCAGTGCTAGGAGACAGGGAGGTTTAGGAAATCAGCCCCAGCATTTT
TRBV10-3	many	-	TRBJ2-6	CAISEFGAHQGPSGANVLTF	TGTGCCATCAGTGAGTTCGGGGCACATCAGGGACCCTCTGGGGCCAACGTCCTGACTTTC
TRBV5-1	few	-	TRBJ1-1	CASSLEWYTEAFF	TGCGCCAGCAGCTTGGAATGGTACACTGAAGCTTTCTTT
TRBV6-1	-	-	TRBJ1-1	CAGGGQLNTEAFF	TGTGCCGGAGGAGGACAGTTGAACACTGAAGCTTTCTTT
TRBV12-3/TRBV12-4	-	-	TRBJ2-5	CASSPLADQETQYF	TGTGCCAGCAGCCCACTAGCAGACCAAGAGACCCAGTACTTC
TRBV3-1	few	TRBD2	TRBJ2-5	CASSQGLAGRMAETQYF	TGTGCCAGCAGCCAAGGACTAGCGGGACGGATGGCAGAGACCCAGTACTTC
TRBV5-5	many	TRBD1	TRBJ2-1	CASSTVDRGSYNEQFF	TGTGCCAGCAGCACGGTGGACAGGGGCTCCTACAATGAGCAGTTCTTC
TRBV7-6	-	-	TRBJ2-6	CANSTGGANVLTF	TGTGCCAACTCGACAGGAGGGGCCAACGTCCTGACTTTC
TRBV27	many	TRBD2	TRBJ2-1	CASSPGLADYNEQFF	TGTGCCAGCAGCCCTGGACTAGCGGACTACAATGAGCAGTTCTTC
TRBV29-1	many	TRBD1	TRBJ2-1	CSVEDLWDRGLNEQFF	TGCAGCGTTGAAGATCTTTGGGACAGGGGGCTCAATGAGCAGTTCTTC
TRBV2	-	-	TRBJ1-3	CASSNNRDSGNTIYF	TGTGCCAGCAGCAATAACAGGGACTCTGGAAACACCATATATTTT
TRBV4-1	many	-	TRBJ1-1	CASSQDGGRGTEAFF	TGCGCCAGCAGCCAAGATGGGGGTAGGGGCACTGAAGCTTTCTTT
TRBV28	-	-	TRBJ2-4	CASSLVIVTGQNIQYF	TGTGCCAGCAGTTTAGTCATCGTAACGGGACAAAACATTCAGTACTTC
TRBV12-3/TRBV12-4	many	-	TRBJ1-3	CASSPSTGSGNTIYF	TGTGCCAGCAGTCCAAGCACGGGGTCAGGAAACACCATATATTTT
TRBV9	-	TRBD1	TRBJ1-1	CASSGRQGMVATEAFF	TGTGCCAGCAGCGGAAGACAGGGGATGGTAGCCACTGAAGCTTTCTTT
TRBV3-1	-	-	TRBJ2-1	CASSPARDFEGEQFF	TGTGCCAGCAGCCCCGCCCGGGACTTCGAGGGTGAGCAGTTCTTC
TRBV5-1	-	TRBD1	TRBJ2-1	CASSFTGTELNEQFF	TGCGCCAGCAGCTTCACCGGGACAGAACTCAATGAGCAGTTCTTC
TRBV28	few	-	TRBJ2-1	CASIMGGSYNEQFF	TGTGCCAGCATCATGGGGGGCTCCTACAATGAGCAGTTCTTC
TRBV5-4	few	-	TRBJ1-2	CASRDRDNYGYTF	TGTGCCAGCAGGGACCGGGACAACTATGGCTACACCTTC
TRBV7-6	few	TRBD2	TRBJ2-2	CASSLDQRGNTGELFF	TGTGCCAGCAGCTTAGATCAGCGGGGGAACACCGGGGAGCTGTTTTTT
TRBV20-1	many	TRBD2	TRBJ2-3	CSARVAGGTDTQYF	TGCAGTGCTAGGGTAGCGGGGGGCACAGATACGCAGTATTTT
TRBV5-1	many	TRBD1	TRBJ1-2	CASSALQGPNNYGYTF	TGCGCCAGCAGCGCCCTACAGGGGCCGAATAACTATGGCTACACCTTC
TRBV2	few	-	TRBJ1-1	CASTREGGMNTEAFF	TGTGCCAGCACCCGGGAGGGGGGCATGAACACTGAAGCTTTCTTT
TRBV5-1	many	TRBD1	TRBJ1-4	CASSPGTGGIEKLFF	TGCGCCAGCAGCCCGGGGACAGGGGGCATTGAAAAACTGTTTTTT
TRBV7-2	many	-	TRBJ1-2	CASSNKGLNYGYTF	TGTGCCAGCAGCAATAAGGGACTCAATTATGGCTACACCTTC